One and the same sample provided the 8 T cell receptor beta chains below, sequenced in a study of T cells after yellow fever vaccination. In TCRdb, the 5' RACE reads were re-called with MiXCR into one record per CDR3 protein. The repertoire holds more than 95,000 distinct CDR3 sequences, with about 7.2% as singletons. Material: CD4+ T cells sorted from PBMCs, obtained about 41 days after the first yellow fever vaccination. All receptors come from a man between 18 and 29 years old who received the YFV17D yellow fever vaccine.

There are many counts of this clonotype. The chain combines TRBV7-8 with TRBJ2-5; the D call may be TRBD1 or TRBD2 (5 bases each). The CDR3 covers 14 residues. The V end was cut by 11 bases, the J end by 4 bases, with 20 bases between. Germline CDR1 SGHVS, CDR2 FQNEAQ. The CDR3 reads CAGSPSSGRETQYF. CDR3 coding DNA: TGTGCCGGATCACCATCATCAGGGAGAGAGACCCAGTACTTC. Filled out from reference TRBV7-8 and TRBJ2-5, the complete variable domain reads GAGVSQSPRYKVAKRGQDVALRCDPISGHVSLFWYQQALGQGPEFLTYFQNEAQLDKSGLPSDRFFAERPEGSVSTLKIQRTQQEDSAVYLCAGSPSSGRETQYFGPGTRLLVL.

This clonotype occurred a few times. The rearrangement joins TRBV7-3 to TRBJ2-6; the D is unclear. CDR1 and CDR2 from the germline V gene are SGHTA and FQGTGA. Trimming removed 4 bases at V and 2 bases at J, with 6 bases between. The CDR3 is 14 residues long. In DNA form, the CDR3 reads TGTGCCAGCAGCTCCGACCCTGGGGCCAACGTCCTGACTTTC. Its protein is CASSSDPGANVLTF.

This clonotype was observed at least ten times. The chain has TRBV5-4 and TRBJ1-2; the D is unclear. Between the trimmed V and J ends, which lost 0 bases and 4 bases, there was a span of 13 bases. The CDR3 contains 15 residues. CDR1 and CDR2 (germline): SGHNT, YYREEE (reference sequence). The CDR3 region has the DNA TGTGCCAGCAGCTTGGTGACATCAAACTTCTATGGCTACACCTTC. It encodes CASSLVTSNFYGYTF.

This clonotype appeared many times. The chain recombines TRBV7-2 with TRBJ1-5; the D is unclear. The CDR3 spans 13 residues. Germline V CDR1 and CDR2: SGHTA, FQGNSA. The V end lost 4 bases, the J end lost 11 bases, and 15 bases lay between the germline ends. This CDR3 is CASSSTVDTSQHF. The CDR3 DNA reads TGTGCCAGCAGCTCCACAGTAGACACGTCCCAGCATTTT.

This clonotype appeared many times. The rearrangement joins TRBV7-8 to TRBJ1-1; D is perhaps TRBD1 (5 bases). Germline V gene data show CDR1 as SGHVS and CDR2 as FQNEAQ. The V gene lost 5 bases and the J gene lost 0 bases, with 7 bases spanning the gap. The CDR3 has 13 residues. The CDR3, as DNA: TGTGCCAGCAGCACCAGGGTGAACACTGAAGCTTTCTTT. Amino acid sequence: CASSTRVNTEAFF.

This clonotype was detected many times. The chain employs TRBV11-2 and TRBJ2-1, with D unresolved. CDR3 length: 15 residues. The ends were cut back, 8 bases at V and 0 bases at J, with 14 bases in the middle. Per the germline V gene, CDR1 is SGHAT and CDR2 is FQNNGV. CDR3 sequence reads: CASSGVTSSYNEQFF. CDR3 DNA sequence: TGTGCCAGCTCTGGGGTCACGTCCTCCTACAATGAGCAGTTCTTC.

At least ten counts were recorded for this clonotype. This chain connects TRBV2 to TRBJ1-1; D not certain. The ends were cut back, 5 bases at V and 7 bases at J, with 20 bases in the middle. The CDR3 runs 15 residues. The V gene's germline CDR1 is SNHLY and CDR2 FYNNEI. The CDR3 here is CASSHRTATWGEAFF. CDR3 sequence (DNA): TGTGCCAGCAGTCACCGGACTGCTACCTGGGGTGAAGCTTTCTTT.

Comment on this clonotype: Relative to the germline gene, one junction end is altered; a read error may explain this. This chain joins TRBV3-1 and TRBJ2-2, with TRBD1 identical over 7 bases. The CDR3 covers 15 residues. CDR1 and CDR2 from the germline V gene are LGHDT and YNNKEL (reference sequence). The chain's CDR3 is CASSPRGSGTGELFF. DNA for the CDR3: TGTGCCAGCAGCCCCAGGGGGTCAGGGACCGGGGAACTGTTTTTT.